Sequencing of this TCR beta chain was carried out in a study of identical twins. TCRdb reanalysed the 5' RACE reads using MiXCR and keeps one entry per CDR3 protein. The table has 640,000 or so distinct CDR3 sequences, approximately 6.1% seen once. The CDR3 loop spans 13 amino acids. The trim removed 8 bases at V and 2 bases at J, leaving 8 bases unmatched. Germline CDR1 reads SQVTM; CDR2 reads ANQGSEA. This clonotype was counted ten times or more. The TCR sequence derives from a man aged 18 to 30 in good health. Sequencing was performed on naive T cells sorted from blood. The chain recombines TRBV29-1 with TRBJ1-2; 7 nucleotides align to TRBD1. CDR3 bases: TGCAGCACCGACAGGGTGGAAAACTATGGCTACACCTTC. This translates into CSTDRVENYGYTF.